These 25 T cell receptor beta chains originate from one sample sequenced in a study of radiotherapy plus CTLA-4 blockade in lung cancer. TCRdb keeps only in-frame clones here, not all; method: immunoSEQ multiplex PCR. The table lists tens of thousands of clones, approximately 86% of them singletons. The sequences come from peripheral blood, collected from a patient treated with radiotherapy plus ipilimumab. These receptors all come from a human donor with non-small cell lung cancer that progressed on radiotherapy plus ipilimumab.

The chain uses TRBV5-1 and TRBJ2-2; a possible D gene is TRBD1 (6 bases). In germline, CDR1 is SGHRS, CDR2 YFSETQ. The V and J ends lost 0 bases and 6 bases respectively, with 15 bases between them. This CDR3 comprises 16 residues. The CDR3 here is CASSLVHTGNAGELFF. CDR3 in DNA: TGCGCCAGCAGCTTGGTCCACACAGGGAATGCCGGGGAGCTGTTTTTT.

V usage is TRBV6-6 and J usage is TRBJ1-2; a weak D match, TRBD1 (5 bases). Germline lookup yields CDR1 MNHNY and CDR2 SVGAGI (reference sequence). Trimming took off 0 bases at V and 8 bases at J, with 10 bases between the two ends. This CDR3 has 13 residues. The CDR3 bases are TGTGCCAGCAGTTACTCGGGGGAACGAGGCTACACCTTC. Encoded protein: CASSYSGERGYTF.

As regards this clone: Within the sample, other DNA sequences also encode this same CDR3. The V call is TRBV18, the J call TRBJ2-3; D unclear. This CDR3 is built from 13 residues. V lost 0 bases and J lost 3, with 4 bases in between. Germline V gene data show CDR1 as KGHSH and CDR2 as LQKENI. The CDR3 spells CASSPPSTDTQYF. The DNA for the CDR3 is TGTGCCAGCTCACCACCAAGTACAGATACGCAGTATTTT. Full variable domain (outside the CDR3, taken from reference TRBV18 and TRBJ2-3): NAGVMQNPRHLVRRRGQEARLRCSPMKGHSHVYWYRQLPEEGLKFMVYLQKENIIDESGMPKERFSAEFPKEGPSILRIQQVVRGDSAAYFCASSPPSTDTQYFGPGTRLTVL.

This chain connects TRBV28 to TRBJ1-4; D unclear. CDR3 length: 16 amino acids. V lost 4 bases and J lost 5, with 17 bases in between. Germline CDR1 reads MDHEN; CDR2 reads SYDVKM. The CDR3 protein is CASSYGLRLGNEKLFF. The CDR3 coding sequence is TGTGCCAGCAGTTACGGGCTTCGATTGGGAAATGAAAAACTGTTTTTT.

The CDR3 reads CAWRGQGSQPQHF. Written as DNA, the CDR3 is TGTGCCTGGAGAGGACAGGGTTCTCAGCCCCAGCATTTT. The chain has TRBV30 and TRBJ1-5; 8 positions agree with TRBD1. J lost 6 bases, V lost 3 bases, and 4 bases had no gene match. The germline V gene encodes CDR1 GTSNPN and CDR2 SVGIG (reference sequence). The CDR3 totals 13 residues.

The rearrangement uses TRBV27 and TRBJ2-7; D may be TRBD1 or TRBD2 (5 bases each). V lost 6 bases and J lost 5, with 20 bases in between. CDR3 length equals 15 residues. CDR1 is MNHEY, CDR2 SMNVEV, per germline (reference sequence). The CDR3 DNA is TGTGCCAGCAGACTGACTGGAGGTTTCAGGGACGAGCAGTACTTC. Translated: CASRLTGGFRDEQYF.

The CDR3 reads CASSPGLAGRAYEQYF. The DNA of the CDR3 is TGCGCCAGCAGCCCTGGACTAGCGGGGAGGGCCTACGAGCAGTACTTC. The gene calls are TRBV4-3 and TRBJ2-7; 12 bases fit TRBD2. After removal of 4 bases from V and 2 bases from J, the junction contained 6 bases not matched to a gene. The CDR3 has 16 amino acids. Per germline, CDR1 LGHNA and CDR2 YSLEER.

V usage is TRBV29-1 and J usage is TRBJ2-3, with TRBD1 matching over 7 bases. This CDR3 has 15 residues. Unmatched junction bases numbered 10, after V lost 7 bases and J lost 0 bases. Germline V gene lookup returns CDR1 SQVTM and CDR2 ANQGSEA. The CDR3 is CSAQPTGWSTDTQYF. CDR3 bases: TGCAGCGCCCAACCGACAGGGTGGAGCACAGATACGCAGTATTTT.

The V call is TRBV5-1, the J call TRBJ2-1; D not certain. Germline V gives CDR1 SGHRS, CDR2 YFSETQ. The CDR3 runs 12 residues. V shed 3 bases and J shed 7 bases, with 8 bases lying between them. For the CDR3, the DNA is TGCGCCAGCAGCTCAAATTCTAATGAGCAGTTCTTC. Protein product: CASSSNSNEQFF.

The CDR3 is CASSIGTANTEAFF. The DNA for the CDR3 is TGCGCCAGCAGCATTGGGACAGCGAACACTGAAGCTTTCTTT. The rearrangement links TRBV5-1 to TRBJ1-1; 7 positions match TRBD1. In germline, CDR1 is SGHRS, CDR2 YFSETQ. With 4 bases clipped from V and 1 base from J, the junction kept 4 bases outside the gene matches. This CDR3 comprises 14 residues.

The DNA for the CDR3 is TGCGCCAGCAGCTTGAGGGGGGCTAGCAATCAGCCCCAGCATTTT. This encodes CASSLRGASNQPQHF. The V gene is TRBV5-1, the J gene TRBJ1-5; D is possibly TRBD1 (6 bases). The CDR3 is made up of 15 amino acids. Germline CDR1 is SGHRS and CDR2 is YFSETQ. V lost 1 base and J lost 0, with 8 bases in between.

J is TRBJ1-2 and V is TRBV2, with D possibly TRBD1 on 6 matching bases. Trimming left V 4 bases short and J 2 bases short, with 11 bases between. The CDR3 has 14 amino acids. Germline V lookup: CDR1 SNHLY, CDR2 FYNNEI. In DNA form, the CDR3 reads TGTGCCAGCAGTGCTGGTACAGGGAACTATGGCTACACCTTC. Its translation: CASSAGTGNYGYTF.

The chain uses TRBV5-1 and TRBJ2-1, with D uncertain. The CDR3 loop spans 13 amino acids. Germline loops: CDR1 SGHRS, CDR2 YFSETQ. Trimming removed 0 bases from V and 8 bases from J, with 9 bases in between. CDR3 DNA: TGCGCCAGCAGCTTGGGGTCCCCCGATGAGCAGTTCTTC. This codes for CASSLGSPDEQFF.

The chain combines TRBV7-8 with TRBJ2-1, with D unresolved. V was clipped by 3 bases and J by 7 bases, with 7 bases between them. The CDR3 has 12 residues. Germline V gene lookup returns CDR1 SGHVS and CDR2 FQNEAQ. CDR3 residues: CASSLLQNEQFF. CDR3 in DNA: TGTGCCAGCAGCTTGTTACAAAATGAGCAGTTCTTC.

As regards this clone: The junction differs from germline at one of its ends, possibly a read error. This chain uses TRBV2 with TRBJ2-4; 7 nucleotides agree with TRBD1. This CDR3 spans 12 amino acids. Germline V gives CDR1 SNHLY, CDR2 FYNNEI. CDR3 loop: CASGGTGAQLRF. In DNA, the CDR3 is TGTGCCAGCGGAGGAACAGGGGCCCAGTTAAGGTTC.

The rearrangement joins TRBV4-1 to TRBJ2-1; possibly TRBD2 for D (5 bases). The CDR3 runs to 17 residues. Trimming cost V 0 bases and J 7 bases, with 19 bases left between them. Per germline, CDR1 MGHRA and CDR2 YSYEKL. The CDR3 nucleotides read TGCGCCAGCAGCCAAGATAGGACTCGGGTGGGAGAGAATGAGCAGTTCTTC. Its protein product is CASSQDRTRVGENEQFF.

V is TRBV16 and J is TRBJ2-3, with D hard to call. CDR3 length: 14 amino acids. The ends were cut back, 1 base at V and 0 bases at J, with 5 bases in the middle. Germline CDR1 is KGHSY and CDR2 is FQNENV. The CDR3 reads CASSQYSSTDTQYF. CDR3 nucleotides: TGTGCCAGCAGCCAATACAGCAGCACAGATACGCAGTATTTT.

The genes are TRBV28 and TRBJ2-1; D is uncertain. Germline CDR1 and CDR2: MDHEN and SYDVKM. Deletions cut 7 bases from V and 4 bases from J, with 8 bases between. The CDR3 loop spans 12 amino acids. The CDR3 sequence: CASTHGYNEQFF. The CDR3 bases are TGTGCCAGCACCCATGGGTACAATGAGCAGTTCTTC.

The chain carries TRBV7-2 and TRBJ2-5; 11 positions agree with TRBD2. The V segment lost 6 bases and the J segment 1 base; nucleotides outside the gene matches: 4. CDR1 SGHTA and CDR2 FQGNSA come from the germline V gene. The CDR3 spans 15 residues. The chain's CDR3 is CASSLAGGSQETQYF. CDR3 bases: TGTGCCAGCAGTCTAGCGGGGGGATCCCAAGAGACCCAGTACTTC.

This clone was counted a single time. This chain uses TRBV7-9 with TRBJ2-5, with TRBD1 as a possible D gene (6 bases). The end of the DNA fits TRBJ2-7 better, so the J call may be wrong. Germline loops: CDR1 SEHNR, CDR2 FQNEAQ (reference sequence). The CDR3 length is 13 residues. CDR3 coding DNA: TGTGCCAGCAGCTTAGCAGGGGGCTACGAGCAGTACTTC. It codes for CASSLAGGYEQYF.

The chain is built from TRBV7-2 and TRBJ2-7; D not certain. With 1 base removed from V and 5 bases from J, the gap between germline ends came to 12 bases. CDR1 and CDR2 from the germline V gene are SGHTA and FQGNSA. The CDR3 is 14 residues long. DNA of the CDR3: TGTGCCAGCAGCTTAGGCCCCCTACTCGACGAGCAGTACTTC. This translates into CASSLGPLLDEQYF.

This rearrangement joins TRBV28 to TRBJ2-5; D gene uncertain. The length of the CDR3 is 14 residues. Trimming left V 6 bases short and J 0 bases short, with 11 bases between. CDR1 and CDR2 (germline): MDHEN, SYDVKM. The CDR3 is CASSAYSNQETQYF. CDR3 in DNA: TGTGCCAGCAGCGCCTACAGTAACCAAGAGACCCAGTACTTC.

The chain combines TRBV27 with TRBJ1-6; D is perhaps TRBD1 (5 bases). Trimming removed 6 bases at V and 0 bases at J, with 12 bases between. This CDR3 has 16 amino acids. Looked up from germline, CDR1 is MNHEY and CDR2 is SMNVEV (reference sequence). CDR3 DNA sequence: TGTGCCAGCAGGGGAGGGGCACCCTCCTATAATTCACCCCTCCACTTT. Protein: CASRGGAPSYNSPLHF.

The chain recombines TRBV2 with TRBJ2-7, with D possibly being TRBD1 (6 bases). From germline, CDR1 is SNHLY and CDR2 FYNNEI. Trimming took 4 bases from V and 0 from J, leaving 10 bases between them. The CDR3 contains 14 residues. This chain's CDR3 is CASSGTDHSYEQYF. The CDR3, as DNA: TGTGCCAGCAGTGGGACAGATCACTCCTACGAGCAGTACTTC.

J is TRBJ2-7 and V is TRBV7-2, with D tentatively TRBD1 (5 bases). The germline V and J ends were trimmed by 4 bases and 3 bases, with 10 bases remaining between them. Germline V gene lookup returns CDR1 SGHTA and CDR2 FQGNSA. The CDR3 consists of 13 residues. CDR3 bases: TGTGCCAGCAGCTCCACAGGATTCTACGAGCAGTACTTC. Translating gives CASSSTGFYEQYF.